This TCR beta chain was captured in a study of low-dose radiotherapy and immunotherapy resistance in tumors. This clonotype has at least ten counts. As for time point: after trial treatment. Indicated treatment: LDRT plus nivolumab, ipilimumab, low-dose cyclophosphamide and aspirin (RACIN trial). TRAV and TRBV primers primed cDNA for both TCRalpha and TCRbeta. Amplification, which lasted about 20 PCR cycles, used a constant-region primer and V-primer adapter to amplify TCRs. TCRdb reanalysed the reads using MiXCR and keeps one entry per CDR3 protein. Of about 91,000 distinct CDR3 sequences listed, 20% to 25% are singletons. The specimen was PBMCs, collected after low-dose radiotherapy plus immunotherapy. The sequence derives from a female donor with ovarian cancer.

In DNA form, the CDR3 reads TGCAGTGCTAGAGAGGGTCGGGGTTGGTACCAAGAGACCCAGTACTTC. As protein: CSAREGRGWYQETQYF. The V gene is TRBV20-1, the J gene TRBJ2-5; maybe TRBD2 (5 bases). The V gene's germline CDR1 is DFQATT and CDR2 SNEGSKA (reference sequence). The V end lost 0 bases, the J end lost 0 bases, and 14 bases lay between the germline ends. This CDR3 spans 16 amino acids.